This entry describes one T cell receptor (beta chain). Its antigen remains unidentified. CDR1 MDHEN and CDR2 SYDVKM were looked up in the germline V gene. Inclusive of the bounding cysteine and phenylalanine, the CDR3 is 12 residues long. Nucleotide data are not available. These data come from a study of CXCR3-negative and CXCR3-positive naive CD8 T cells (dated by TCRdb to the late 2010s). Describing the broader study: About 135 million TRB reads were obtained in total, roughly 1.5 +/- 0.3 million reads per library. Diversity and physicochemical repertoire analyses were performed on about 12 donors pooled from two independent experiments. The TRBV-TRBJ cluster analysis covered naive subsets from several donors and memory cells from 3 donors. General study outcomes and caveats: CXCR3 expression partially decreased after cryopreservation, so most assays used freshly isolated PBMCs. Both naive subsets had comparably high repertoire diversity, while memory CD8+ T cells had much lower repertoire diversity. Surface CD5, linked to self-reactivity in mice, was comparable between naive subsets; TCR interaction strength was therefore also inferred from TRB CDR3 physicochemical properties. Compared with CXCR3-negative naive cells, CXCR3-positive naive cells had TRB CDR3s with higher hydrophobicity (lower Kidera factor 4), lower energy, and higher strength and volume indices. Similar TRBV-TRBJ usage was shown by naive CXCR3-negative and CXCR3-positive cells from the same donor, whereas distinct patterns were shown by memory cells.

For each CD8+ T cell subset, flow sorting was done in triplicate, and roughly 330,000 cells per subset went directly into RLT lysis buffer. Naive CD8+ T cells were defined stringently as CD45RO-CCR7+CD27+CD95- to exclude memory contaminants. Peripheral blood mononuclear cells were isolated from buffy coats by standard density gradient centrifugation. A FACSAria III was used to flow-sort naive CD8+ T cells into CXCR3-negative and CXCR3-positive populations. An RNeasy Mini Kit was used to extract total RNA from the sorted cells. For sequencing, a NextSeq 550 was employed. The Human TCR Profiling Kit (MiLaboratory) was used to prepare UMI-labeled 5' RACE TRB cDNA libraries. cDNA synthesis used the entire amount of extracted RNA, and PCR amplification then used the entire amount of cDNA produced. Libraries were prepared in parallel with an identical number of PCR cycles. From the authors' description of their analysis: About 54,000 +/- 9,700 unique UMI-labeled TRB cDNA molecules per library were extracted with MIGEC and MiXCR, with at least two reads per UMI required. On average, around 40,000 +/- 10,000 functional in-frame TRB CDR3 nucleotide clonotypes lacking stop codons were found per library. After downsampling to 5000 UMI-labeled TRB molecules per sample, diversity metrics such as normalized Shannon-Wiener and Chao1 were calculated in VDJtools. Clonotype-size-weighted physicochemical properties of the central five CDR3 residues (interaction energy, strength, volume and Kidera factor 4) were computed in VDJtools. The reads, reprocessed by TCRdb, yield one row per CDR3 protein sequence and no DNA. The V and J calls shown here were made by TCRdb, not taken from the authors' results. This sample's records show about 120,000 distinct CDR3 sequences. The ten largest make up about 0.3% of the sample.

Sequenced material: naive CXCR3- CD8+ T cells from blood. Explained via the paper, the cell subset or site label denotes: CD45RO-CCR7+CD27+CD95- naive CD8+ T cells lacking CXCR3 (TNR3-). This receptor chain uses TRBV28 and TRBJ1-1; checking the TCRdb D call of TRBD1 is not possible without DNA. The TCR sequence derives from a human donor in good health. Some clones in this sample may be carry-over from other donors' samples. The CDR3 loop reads CASSSRGLEAFF.